This T cell receptor beta chain was observed in a study of blood T cell repertoires in COVID-19 (dated by TCRdb to 2020 to 2022). Study-wide context: Samples covering the acute and convalescent phases of COVID-19 were provided by collaborators in the United States, Italy and Spain. The prospective study material was composed of cDNA or gDNA derived from T cells, B-cell-depleted T cells, or PBMCs. Deeply sampled blood TCRbeta repertoires from subjects exposed to, actively infected with, or recovered from COVID-19 were included in the dataset. The repertoires were made available in a free public database intended to serve as a resource for research on the immune response to SARS-CoV-2. Samples were obtained from the ongoing ImmuneRACE study (first 160 participants) and from some 1,200 subjects provided by 6 global collaborators. The sample metadata nearly always contained a de-identified subject ID, COVID-19 status, age in years and sex. HLA class I and class II types, where available, came from metadata supplied by the sample provider rather than from assay-based typing.

The V and J ends are trimmed by 4 bases and 7 bases, leaving 15 bases between them. The germline V gene (reference sequence) gives CDR1 as SGHNT and CDR2 as YYREEE. From cysteine to phenylalanine, the CDR3 is 15 amino acids long. Kept here is only the CDR3 DNA, which spans 45 bases and is read in frame from base 1. TCRbeta CDR3 regions were amplified from genomic DNA using the immunoSEQ Assay, a bias-controlled multiplex PCR. On the study's bioinformatics: Within the assay, amplification of reference gene primers was used to estimate how many nucleated cells each sample contained. Sequence reads were collapsed and filtered to measure the absolute abundance of every unique TCRbeta CDR3 rearrangement. Productive Simpson clonality was computed per sample as the square root of Simpson's diversity index over productive rearrangements. The source is immuneACCESS, and TCRdb retained only in-frame sequences with V and J called. Part of the clones is not carried over; for the studies checked, unresolved V genes explain less than half of this, and the remainder is unexplained. The V and J calls and clone size were taken over from that table, and D and trimming were inferred from the DNA. The table for this sample lists about 250,000 clones; about 85% of them were counted only once. The ten top clones hold about 3% of the sample.

What the study reported, not specific to this receptor: How much clinical and demographic metadata was included differed by source and by participant, and the metadata was provided uncurated.

On this clone: Which antigen it targets is not known. Base qualities are not provided; no much larger clone lies one nucleotide away.

Participants in the prospective study were aged about 18 to 89 years, lived in 20 to 30 United States geographic areas, and enrolled through a virtual design. In the prospective study, cohorts were assigned on the basis of participant-reported clinical history obtained from a screening survey and a study questionnaire. For ImmuneRACE Cohort 3, a participant was defined as recovered based on two consecutive negative NP/OP PCR tests, clearance by a healthcare professional, or resolution of symptoms. In the prospective study, mobile phlebotomists collected whole blood, serum and a nasopharyngeal or oropharyngeal swab from each participant. Prospective study participants could optionally give additional blood draws and questionnaires over an approximately two-month period. Before DNA extraction, prospective study blood samples were shipped either frozen or at room temperature.

The sequenced material came from PBMCs or T cells enriched from blood (not recorded which). The chain couples TRBV5-4 to TRBJ1-6; too little of a D gene remains to name it. This TCR was sampled from a woman in her forties or fifties who had recovered from COVID-19. The CDR3 corresponds to CASSPTAGENSPLHF. Here is the DNA: TGTGCCAGCAGCCCCACCGCGGGAGAGAATTCACCCCTCCACTTT. When the CDR3 is completed using the reference TRBV5-4 and TRBJ1-6 genes on either side, the full variable domain is ETGVTQSPTHLIKTRGQQVTLRCSSQSGHNTVSWYQQALGQGPQFIFQYYREEENGRGNFPPRFSGLQFPNYSSELNVNALELDDSALYLCASSPTAGENSPLHFGNGTRLTVT.